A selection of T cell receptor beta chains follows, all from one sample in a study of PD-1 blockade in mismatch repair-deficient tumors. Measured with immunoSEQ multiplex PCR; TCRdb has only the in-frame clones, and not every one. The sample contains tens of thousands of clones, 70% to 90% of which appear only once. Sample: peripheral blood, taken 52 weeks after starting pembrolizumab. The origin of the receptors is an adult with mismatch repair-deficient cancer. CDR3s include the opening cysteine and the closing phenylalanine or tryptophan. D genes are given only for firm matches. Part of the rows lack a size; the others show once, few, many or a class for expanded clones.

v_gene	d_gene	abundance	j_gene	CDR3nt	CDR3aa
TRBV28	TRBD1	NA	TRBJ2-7	TGTGCCAGCAGTTTCCCACTGACGGGACAGGGGTTCTACGAGCAGTACTTC	CASSFPLTGQGFYEQYF
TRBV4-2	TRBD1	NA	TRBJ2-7	TGTGCCAGCAGCCTTACCGGGACAGGGGCCAACGAGCAGTACTTC	CASSLTGTGANEQYF
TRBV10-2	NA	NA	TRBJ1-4	TGCGCCAGCAGATGGGAGGGGTCAGCTAATGAAAAACTGTTTTTT	CASRWEGSANEKLFF
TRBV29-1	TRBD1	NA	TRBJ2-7	TGCAGCGTTGTGCCCGGGACAGGGTTAACCGAGCAGTACTTC	CSVVPGTGLTEQYF
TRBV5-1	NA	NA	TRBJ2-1	TGCGCCAGCAGCTTGGGACTTCTCTACAATGAGCAGTTCTTC	CASSLGLLYNEQFF
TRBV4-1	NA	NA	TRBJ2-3	TGCGCCAGCAGCGCCCAGGGTGACGGCGGTACGCAGTATTTT	CASSAQGDGGTQYF
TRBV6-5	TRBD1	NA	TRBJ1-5	TGTGCCAGCAGAACAGGGGTCTATAGCAATCAGCCCCAGCATTTT	CASRTGVYSNQPQHF
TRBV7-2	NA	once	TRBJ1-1	TGTGCCAGCAGCACCCTAGGGGAAGTGAACACTGAAGCTTTCTTT	CASSTLGEVNTEAFF
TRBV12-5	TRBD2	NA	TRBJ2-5	TGTGCTAGTGGTCTTAGCGGGAGAGAGACCCAGTACTTC	CASGLSGRETQYF
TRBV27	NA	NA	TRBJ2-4	TGTGCCAGCAGTTTAGGGGACATTCAGTACTTC	CASSLGDIQYF
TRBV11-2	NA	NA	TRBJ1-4	TGTGCCAGCAGCCCGGACTATGCGAGCGGTTATAAACTGTTTTTT	CASSPDYASGYKLFF
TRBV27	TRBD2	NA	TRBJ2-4	TGTGCCAGCAGCTCGTCTCAGAGCGGGAGCGAAGCCAAAAACATTCAGTACTTC	CASSSSQSGSEAKNIQYF
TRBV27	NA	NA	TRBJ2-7	TGTGCCAGCAGTATCCAGGGGTCGTACGGGCAGTACTTC	CASSIQGSYGQYF
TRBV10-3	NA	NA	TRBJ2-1	TGTGCCATCAGTGAGTCGAGCGGACCGACCTACAATGAGCAGTTCTTC	CAISESSGPTYNEQFF
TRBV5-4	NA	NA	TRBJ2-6	TGTGCCAGCAGCTCTTACTTACGCTCTGGGGCCAACGTCCTGACTTTC	CASSSYLRSGANVLTF
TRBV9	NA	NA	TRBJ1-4	TGTGCCAGCAGCACCTCAACAGGGAAGGGAGAAAAACTGTTTTTT	CASSTSTGKGEKLFF
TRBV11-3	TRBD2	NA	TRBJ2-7	TGTGCCAGCAGCTCGACGGGAGGGCCTTCCGACGAGCAGTACTTC	CASSSTGGPSDEQYF
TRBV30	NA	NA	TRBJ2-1	TGTGCCTGGAGTACCATGATAGGGAATGAGCAGTTCTTC	CAWSTMIGNEQFF
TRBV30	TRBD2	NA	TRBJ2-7	TGTGCCTGGAGTGGGGCCTCGGGCGGGGGAACTGTCTACGAGCAGTACTTC	CAWSGASGGGTVYEQYF
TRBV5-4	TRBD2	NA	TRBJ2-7	TGTGCCAGCAGCTTGGGCGGCGGGGGACGGGGCTACGAGCAGTACTTC	CASSLGGGGRGYEQYF
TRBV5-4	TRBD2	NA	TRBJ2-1	TGTGCCAGCAGCTCCGGGACTAGCGGTGGTGAGCAGTTCTTC	CASSSGTSGGEQFF
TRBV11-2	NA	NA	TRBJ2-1	TGTGCCAGCAGTCGATCTAGCGGTAGTGGGGGCTGGGAGCAGTTCTTC	CASSRSSGSGGWEQFF
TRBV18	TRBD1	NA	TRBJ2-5	TGTGCCAGCTCACCTCCCAGGGACAGGGTATACGAGACCCAGTACTTC	CASSPPRDRVYETQYF
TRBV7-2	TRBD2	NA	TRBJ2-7	TGTGCCAGCAGCAGGGGGGCACTAGCGGGAAGATTGTACGAGCAGTACTTC	CASSRGALAGRLYEQYF
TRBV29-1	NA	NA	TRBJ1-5	TGCAGCGTTGTGGAGGGACGGGGCGGGCAGCCCCAGCATTTT	CSVVEGRGGQPQHF
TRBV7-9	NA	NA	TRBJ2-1	TGTGCCAGCTCCACGGAAGCTTTTGGGGATGAGCAGTTCTTC	CASSTEAFGDEQFF
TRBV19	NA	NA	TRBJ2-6	TGTGCCAGTAGTCAGGGAGCTTTTGGGGCCAACGTCCTGACTTTC	CASSQGAFGANVLTF
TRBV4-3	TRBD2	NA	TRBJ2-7	TGCGCCAGCAGCCAAGTATCTAGCGGGTTATACGAGCAGTACTTC	CASSQVSSGLYEQYF
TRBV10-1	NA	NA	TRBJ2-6	TGCGCCAGCAGTGAGACCCGGGACTCTGGGGCCAACGTCCTGACTTTC	CASSETRDSGANVLTF
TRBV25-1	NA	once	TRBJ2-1	TGTGCCAGCAGTGAATGGAATGGGCAGTTCTTC	CASSEWNGQFF
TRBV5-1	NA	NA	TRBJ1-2	TGCGCCAGCAGCTTGGCCTACAAGAGCGGCTACACCTTC	CASSLAYKSGYTF
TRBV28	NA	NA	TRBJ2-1	TGTGCCAGCCGACGTGTTGAGCGGCCTAACAATGAGCAGTTCTTC	CASRRVERPNNEQFF
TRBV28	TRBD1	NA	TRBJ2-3	TGTGCCATTATGGGACAGGGCACAGATACGCAGTATTTT	CAIMGQGTDTQYF
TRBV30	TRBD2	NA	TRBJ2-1	TGTGCCTGGACCCACCCCATAGCGGGAACCTACAATGAGCAGTTCTTC	CAWTHPIAGTYNEQFF
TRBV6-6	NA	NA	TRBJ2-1	TGTGCCAGCAGTTACGGGCAGGGTGGGAATGAGCAGTTCTTC	CASSYGQGGNEQFF
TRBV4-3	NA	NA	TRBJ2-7	TGCGCCAGCAGCCAAGATCGCGCCAGCTCCTACGAGCAGTACTTC	CASSQDRASSYEQYF
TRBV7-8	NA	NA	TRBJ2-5	TGTGCCAGCAGCTTATTGGGCAGGGCGAAGACCCAGTACTTC	CASSLLGRAKTQYF
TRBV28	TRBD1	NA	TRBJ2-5	TGTGCCAGCACCTCGGACAGGGGAAGTCTAACGCAGACCCAGTACTTC	CASTSDRGSLTQTQYF
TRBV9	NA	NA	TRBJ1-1	TGTGCCAGCAGCAGAGAAGGGGAGAACACTGAAGCTTTCTTT	CASSREGENTEAFF
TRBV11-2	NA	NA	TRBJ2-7	TGTGCCAGCAGCTCGATTGACAGACTCTACGAGCAGTACTTC	CASSSIDRLYEQYF
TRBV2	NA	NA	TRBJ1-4	TGTGCCAGCACCCCGGCCCCCCGCGGTGAAAAACTGTTTTTT	CASTPAPRGEKLFF
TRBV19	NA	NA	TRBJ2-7	TGTGCCAGTAGTACGCTTTCTAGGGGCGGAAACTACGAGCAGTACTTC	CASSTLSRGGNYEQYF
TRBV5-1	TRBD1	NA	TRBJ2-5	TGCGCCAGCAGCTTGGGAGGGGGCGACGAGACCCAGTACTTC	CASSLGGGDETQYF
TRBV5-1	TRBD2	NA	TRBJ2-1	TGCGCCAGCAGCTTGGTGGGGGGACTAGCGGATTACAATGAGCAGTTCTTC	CASSLVGGLADYNEQFF
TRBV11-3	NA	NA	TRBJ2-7	TGTGCCAGCAGCTTTACGGGGTACGAGCAGTACTTC	CASSFTGYEQYF
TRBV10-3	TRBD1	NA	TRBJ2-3	TGTGCCATCAGTGAGGCTCGACAGGGGGTCACAGATACGCAGTATTTT	CAISEARQGVTDTQYF
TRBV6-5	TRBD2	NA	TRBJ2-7	TGTGCCAGCAGTTACTCCAGACTAGCGGGAGCGGAGGAGCAGTACTTC	CASSYSRLAGAEEQYF
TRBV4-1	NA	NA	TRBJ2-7	TGCGCCAGCAGCCAAGTCCTAGGTGGGCGCCTCTACGAGCAGTACTTC	CASSQVLGGRLYEQYF
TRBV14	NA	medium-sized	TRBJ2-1	TGTGCCAGCAGCCTATCTCACAATGAGCAGTTCTTC	CASSLSHNEQFF
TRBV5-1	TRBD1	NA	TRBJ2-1	TGCGCCAGCAAGAGACAGGGTACCTACAATGAGCAGTTCTTC	CASKRQGTYNEQFF
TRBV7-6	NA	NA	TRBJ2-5	TGTGCCAGCAGCTTAGTGCACGCGGGTGAGACCCAGTACTTC	CASSLVHAGETQYF
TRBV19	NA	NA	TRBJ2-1	TGTGCCAGTAGGAACCTGACAGGTTACAGCTCCTACAATGAGCAGTTCTTC	CASRNLTGYSSYNEQFF
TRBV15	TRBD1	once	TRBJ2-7	TGTGCCACCAGCAGAGATCAGGGGGCGACTTCCGAGCAGTACTTC	CATSRDQGATSEQYF